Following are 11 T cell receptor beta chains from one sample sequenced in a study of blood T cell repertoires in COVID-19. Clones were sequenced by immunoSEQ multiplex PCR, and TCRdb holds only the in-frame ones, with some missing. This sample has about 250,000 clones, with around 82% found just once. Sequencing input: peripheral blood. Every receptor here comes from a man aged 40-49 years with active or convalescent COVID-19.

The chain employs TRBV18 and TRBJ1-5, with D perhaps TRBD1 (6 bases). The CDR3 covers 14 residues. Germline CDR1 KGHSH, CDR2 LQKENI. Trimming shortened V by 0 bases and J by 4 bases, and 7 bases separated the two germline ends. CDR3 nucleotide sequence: TGTGCCAGCTCACCACCGGACAGTAATCAGCCCCAGCATTTT. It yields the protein CASSPPDSNQPQHF.

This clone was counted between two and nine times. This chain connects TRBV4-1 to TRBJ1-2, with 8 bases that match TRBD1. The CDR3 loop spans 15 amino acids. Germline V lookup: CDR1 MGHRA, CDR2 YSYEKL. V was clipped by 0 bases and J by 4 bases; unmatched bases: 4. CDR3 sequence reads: CASSQDADRGYGYTF. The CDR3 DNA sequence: TGCGCCAGCAGCCAAGACGCCGACAGGGGCTATGGCTACACCTTC.

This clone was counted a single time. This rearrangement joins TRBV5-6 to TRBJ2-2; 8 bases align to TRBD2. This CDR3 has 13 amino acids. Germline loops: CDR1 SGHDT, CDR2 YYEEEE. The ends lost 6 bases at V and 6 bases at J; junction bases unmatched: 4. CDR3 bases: TGTGCCAGCACCGGGGGGGATTCCGGGGAGCTGTTTTTT. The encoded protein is CASTGGDSGELFF.

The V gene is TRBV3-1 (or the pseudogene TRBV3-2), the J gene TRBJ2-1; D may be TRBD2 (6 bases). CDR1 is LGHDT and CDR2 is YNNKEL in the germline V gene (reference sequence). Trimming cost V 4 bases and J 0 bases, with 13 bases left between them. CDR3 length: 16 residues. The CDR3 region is CASSPLAGSSYNEQFF. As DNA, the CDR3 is TGTGCCAGCAGCCCACTCGCGGGGAGCTCCTACAATGAGCAGTTCTTC.

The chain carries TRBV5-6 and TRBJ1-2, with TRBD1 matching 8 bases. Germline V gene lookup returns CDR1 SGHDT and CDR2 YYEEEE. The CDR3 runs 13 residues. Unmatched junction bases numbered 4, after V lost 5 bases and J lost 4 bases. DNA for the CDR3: TGTGCCAGCAGGCAGGGGGCGGGCTATGGCTACACCTTC. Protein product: CASRQGAGYGYTF. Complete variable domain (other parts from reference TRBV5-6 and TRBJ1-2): DAGVTQSPTHLIKTRGQQVTLRCSPKSGHDTVSWYQQALGQGPQFIFQYYEEEERQRGNFPDRFSGHQFPNYSSELNVNALLLGDSALYLCASRQGAGYGYTFGSGTRLTVV.

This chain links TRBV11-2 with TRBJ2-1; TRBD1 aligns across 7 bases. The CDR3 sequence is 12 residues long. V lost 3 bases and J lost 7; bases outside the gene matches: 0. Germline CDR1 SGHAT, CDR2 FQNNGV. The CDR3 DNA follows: TGTGCCAGCAGCTTCAGGGGGAATGAGCAGTTCTTC. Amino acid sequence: CASSFRGNEQFF.

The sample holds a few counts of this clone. CDR3 amino acids: CASSRGGNYGYTF. CDR3 nucleotide sequence: TGTGCCAGCTCTAGAGGCGGAAACTATGGCTACACCTTC. The chain combines TRBV7-9 with TRBJ1-2; D gene uncertain. Trimming removed 8 bases from V and 2 bases from J, with 12 bases in between. Germline CDR1 and CDR2: SEHNR and FQNEAQ (reference sequence). CDR3 length: 13 amino acids.

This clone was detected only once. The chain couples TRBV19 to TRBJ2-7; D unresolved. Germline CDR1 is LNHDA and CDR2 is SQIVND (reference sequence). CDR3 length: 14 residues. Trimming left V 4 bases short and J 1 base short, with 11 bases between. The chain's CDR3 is CASSRAQHSYEQYF. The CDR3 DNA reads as TGTGCCAGTAGTAGAGCACAGCATTCCTACGAGCAGTACTTC. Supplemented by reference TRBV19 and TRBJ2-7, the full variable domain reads DGGITQSPKYLFRKEGQNVTLSCEQNLNHDAMYWYRQDPGQGLRLIYYSQIVNDFQKGDIAEGYSVSREKKESFPLTVTSAQKNPTAFYLCASSRAQHSYEQYFGPGTRLTVT.

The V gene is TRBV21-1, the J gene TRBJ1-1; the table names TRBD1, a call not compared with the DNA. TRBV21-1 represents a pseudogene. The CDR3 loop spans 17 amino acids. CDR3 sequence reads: CASSNKGTGGGNTEAFF. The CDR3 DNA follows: TGTGCCAGCAGCAATAAAGGAACAGGGGGTGGGAACACTGAAGCTTTCTTT.

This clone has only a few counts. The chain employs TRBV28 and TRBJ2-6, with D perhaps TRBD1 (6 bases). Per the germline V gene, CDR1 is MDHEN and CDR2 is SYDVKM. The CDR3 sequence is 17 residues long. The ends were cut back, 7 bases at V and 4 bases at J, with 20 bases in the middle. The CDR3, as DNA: TGTGCCAGCACCCCCGATGTTGGGGGCGCCGGGGCCAACGTCCTGACTTTC. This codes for CASTPDVGGAGANVLTF.

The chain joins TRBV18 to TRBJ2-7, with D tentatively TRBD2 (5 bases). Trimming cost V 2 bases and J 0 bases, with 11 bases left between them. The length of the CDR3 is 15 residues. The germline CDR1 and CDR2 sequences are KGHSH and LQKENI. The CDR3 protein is CASSPAAGLSYEQYF. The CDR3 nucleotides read TGTGCCAGCTCACCAGCGGCAGGACTCTCCTACGAGCAGTACTTC.